These T cell receptor beta chains were read from a single sample in a study of beta chain features in type 1 diabetes. Data came from immunoSEQ multiplex PCR; TCRdb stores just in-frame clones and leaves some out. The table includes around 140,000 clones, about 9.7% detected once. The sample consisted of central memory CD4+ T cells from blood. The receptors shown here come from a woman aged 40 to 55 in good health. The CDR3 runs from the conserved cysteine through the conserved F or W. D genes are given only for firm matches.

D gene | V gene | CDR3 protein
- | TRBV14 | CASSQGGAGTEAFF
- | TRBV5-3 | CATGTPQRYNEQFF
TRBD1 | TRBV27 | CASIGRDRHQQPQHF
- | TRBV5-1 | CASSLVGGETQYF
- | TRBV5-4 | CASSSEPYGYTF
- | TRBV18 | CASSHEQEPQHF
- | TRBV12-5 | CASGSNSGRGSNQPQHF
- | TRBV5-1 | CASSLGQGSSTDTQYF
TRBD1 | TRBV6-4 | CARGTGLSYEQYF
TRBD1 | TRBV6-6 | CASSRQGGNNEQFF
TRBD1 | TRBV6-5 | CASSLQGALSGELFF
TRBD1 | TRBV7-8 | CASSSLGQAGGYTF
- | TRBV28 | CASSSTVRVNYGYTF
- | TRBV2 | CASNLVRDTQYF
TRBD2 | TRBV5-1 | CASSETGTSGYEQYF
- | TRBV11-2 | CASSLDRLYEQYF
TRBD1 | TRBV9 | CASSATGAPRTDTQYF
TRBD1 | TRBV5-6 | CASSGNRGRGEKLFF
- | TRBV5-1 | CASSFPGEDTQYF
- | TRBV5-1 | CASSGGTASSYEQYF
TRBD1 | TRBV10-3 | CAIRGDSENTEAFF
- | TRBV11-2 | CASSLGEMPRRAYEQYF
- | TRBV7-2 | CASSLMWAPDTQYF
TRBD2 | TRBV18 | CASSPSGSKFTDTQYF
- | TRBV19 | CASPKPVLQETQYF
- | TRBV28 | CASTLWGVSSNYGYTF
- | TRBV18 | CASSPSLPGDSPLHF
- | TRBV6-5 | CASRRGKDEQYF
TRBD1 | TRBV6-5 | CASSYQGQGNYEQYF
TRBD2 | TRBV9 | CASSVLADNEQFF
- | TRBV13 | CASSATGQPKLFF
TRBD2 | TRBV27 | CATRGGSSYNEQFF
- | TRBV28 | CASSLKANTEAFF
- | TRBV5-1 | CASSLDPSLEQYF
- | TRBV18 | CASSPADNTEAFF
- | TRBV6-5 | CASSRQLAQPQHF
- | TRBV19 | CASSMAGEPYGYTF
- | TRBV11-3 | CASSQWGPGANVLTF
- | TRBV6-6 | CASLLGGRDTQYF
TRBD2 | TRBV9 | CASSVSSGGYTGELFF
TRBD1 | TRBV2 | CASSPLWDRGQNQPQHF